This paragraph covers one TCR beta chain sequence. As yet, its antigen is unknown. Germline values: CDR1 KGHSH, CDR2 LQKENI. The CDR3 sequence is 15 residues long. Trimming shortened V by 3 bases and J by 0 bases, and 11 bases separated the two germline ends. The sample comes from a study of beta chain features in type 1 diabetes. Study observations and caveats: Within the patient group, naive, central memory and Treg TCRB repertoires appeared more similar to each other than within healthy donors. Insertions at VDJ junctions were less frequent in type 1 diabetes patients. These patients also deleted more nucleotides at the same junctions. Within each of all four CD4+ subsets, Type 1 diabetes patients had TCRB CDR3s that were moderately but significantly shorter.

It was via CD45RO/CCR7/CD25/CD127/CD95/CD27 that CD4+ naive, central memory, regulatory and stem cell-like memory cells were sorted. The whole isolated RNA underwent reverse transcription, so sequencing captured expressed TCRB transcripts. The average for stem cell-like memory T cell samples was around 980,000 reads. Clones were read by immunoSEQ multiplex PCR, and TCRdb kept only the in-frame ones, dropping some. The table lists approximately 27,000 clones, around half of them singletons. The V call is TRBV18, the J call TRBJ1-1; D perhaps matches TRBD1 (6 bases). Sample: stem cell memory CD4+ T cells from blood. The TCR originated in a man aged 25 to 40 with type 1 diabetes. The CDR3 DNA is TGTGCCAGCTCACCGGTGGACAGCTTGAACACTGAAGCTTTCTTT. It codes for CASSPVDSLNTEAFF.